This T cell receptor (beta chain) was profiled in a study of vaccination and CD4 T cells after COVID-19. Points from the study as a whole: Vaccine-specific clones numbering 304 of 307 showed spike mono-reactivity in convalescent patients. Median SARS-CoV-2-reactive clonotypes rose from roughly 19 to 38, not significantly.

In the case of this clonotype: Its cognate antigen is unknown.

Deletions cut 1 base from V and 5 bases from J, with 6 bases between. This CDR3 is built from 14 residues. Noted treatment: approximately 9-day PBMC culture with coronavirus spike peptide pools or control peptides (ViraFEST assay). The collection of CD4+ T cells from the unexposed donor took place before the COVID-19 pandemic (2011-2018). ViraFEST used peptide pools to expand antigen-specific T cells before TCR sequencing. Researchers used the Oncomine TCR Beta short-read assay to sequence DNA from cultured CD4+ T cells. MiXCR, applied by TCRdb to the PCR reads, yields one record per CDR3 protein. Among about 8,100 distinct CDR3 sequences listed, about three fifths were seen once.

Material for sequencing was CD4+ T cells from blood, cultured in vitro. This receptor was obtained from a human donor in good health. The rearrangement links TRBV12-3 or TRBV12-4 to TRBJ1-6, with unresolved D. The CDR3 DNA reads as TGTGCCAGCAGTTTAGGGCCAAATAATTCACCCCTCCACTTT. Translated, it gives CASSLGPNNSPLHF.